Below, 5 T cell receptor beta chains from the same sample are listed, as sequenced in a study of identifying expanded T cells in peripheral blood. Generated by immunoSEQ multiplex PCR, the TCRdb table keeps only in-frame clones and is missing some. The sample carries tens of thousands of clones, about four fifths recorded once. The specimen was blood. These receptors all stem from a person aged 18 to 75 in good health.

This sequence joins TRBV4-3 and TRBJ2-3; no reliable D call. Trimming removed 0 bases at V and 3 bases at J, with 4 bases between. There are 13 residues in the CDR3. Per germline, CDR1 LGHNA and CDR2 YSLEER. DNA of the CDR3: TGCGCCAGCAGCCAAGAATTAACAGATACGCAGTATTTT. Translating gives CASSQELTDTQYF.

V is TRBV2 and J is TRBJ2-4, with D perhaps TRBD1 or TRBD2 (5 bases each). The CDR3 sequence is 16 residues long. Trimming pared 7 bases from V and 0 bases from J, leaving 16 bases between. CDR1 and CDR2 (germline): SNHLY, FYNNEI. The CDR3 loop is CASNARGVLAKNIQYF. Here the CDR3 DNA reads TGTGCCAGCAACGCTAGAGGGGTTCTAGCCAAAAACATTCAGTACTTC.

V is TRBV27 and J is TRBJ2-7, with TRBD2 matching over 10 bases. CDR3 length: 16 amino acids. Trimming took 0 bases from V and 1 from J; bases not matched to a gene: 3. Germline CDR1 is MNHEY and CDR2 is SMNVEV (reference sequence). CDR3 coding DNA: TGTGCCAGCAGTTTATCTAGCGGGGGGTTTTCCTACGAGCAGTACTTC. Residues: CASSLSSGGFSYEQYF.

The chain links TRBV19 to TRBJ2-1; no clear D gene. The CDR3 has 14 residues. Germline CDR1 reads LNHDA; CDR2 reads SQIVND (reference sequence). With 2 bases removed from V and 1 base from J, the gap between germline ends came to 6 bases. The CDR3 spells CASSISRSYNEQFF. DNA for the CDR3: TGTGCCAGTAGTATATCCCGGTCCTACAATGAGCAGTTCTTC.

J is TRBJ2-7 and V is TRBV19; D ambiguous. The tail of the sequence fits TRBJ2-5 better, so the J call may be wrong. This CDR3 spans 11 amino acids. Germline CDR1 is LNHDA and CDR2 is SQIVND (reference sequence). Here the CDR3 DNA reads TGTGCCAGTAGTTGGGAACGGACCCAGTACTTC. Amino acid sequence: CASSWERTQYF.